The rows below give T cell receptor beta chains drawn from one sample of a study of T cells in Graves' hyperthyroidism and ophthalmopathy. TCRdb recomputed calls from the multiplex PCR reads with MiXCR, one row per CDR3 protein. The sample records roughly 300,000 distinct CDR3 sequences, approximately 22% being singletons. Input material: blood. Receptors were obtained from a woman aged 50 to 65 with Graves' hyperthyroidism. Each CDR3 is given with its conserved first and last residue. D genes are given only for firm matches. Rows may omit the clone size; those that give it use once, few, many or a size class.

clone size,J gene,V gene,D gene,CDR3 DNA,CDR3 protein
many,TRBJ2-2,TRBV20-1,TRBD2,TGCAGTGCTAGACTTCTACTAGCGGGGGTGCCTACGGACACCGGGGAGCTGTTTTTT,CSARLLLAGVPTDTGELFF
.,TRBJ1-2,TRBV6-1,TRBD1,TGTGCCAGCAGTGGGACAGGATCTAACTATGGCTACACCTTC,CASSGTGSNYGYTF
.,TRBJ2-7,TRBV27,TRBD1,TGTGCCAGCAGTCCGACAGGGGCGGGCAACGAGCAGTACTTC,CASSPTGAGNEQYF
many,TRBJ2-1,TRBV7-3,TRBD2,TGTGCCAGCAGCTTAAGGCCGGGACTAGCGGGAGACAATGAGCAGTTCTTC,CASSLRPGLAGDNEQFF
many,TRBJ2-5,TRBV7-3,.,TGTGCCAGCAGTCGGGGGACCCAGGAGACCCAGTACTTC,CASSRGTQETQYF
many,TRBJ2-1,TRBV24-1,TRBD1,TGTGCCACCAGTGAGCGGACAGGGTCTTTGTCTGAGCAGTTCTTC,CATSERTGSLSEQFF
.,TRBJ1-2,TRBV7-9,TRBD1,TGTGCCAGCAGCCCCCCCGACAGGGAGGAGCACTATGGCTACACCTTC,CASSPPDREEHYGYTF
many,TRBJ2-7,TRBV2,.,TGTGCCAGCCGAACCGGACAGACCCTGGACGAGCGGTACTTC,CASRTGQTLDERYF
.,TRBJ1-5,TRBV2,.,TGTGCCAGCAGTGATGAGCCAAACAATCAGCCCCAGCATTTT,CASSDEPNNQPQHF
.,TRBJ2-7,TRBV19,.,TGTGCCAGTAGTAATCAGGGTTACGAGCAGTACTTC,CASSNQGYEQYF
many,TRBJ2-7,TRBV5-1,.,TGCGCCAGTCACCCCGGGGGCCTCTCCTACGAGCAGTACTTC,CASHPGGLSYEQYF
many,TRBJ1-2,TRBV7-9,TRBD1,TGTGCCAGCAGCTTACATCGACAGGGGGCTAACTATGGCTACACCTTC,CASSLHRQGANYGYTF
.,TRBJ1-1,TRBV19,TRBD1,TGTGCCAGTAGTAAAGGACAGGTGCTGTACACTGAAGCTTTCTTT,CASSKGQVLYTEAFF
few,TRBJ1-2,TRBV28,.,TGTGCCAGCAGTAACGGACATTCGGTAGGCTACACCTTC,CASSNGHSVGYTF
.,TRBJ2-7,TRBV6-5,.,TGTGCCAGCAGTAACTCTGGACCGGCGGCCTACGAGCAGTACTTC,CASSNSGPAAYEQYF
many,TRBJ2-1,TRBV27,.,TGTGCCAGCAGTTTATCCCGACAGAAGAGCTCCTACAATGAGCAGTTCTTC,CASSLSRQKSSYNEQFF
.,TRBJ2-7,TRBV28,.,TGTGCCAGCAATCCCGGGACACAAGCCTACGAGCAGTACTTC,CASNPGTQAYEQYF
many,TRBJ2-5,TRBV7-3,.,TGTGCCAGCAGCTTAATGGGACGAGGGACCCAGTACTTC,CASSLMGRGTQYF
many,TRBJ2-5,TRBV2,.,TGTGCCAGCAGTGAAGTTCTAGCGACCGAAGAGACCCAGTACTTC,CASSEVLATEETQYF
.,TRBJ2-7,TRBV30,.,TGTGCCTGGACAAGGGGCGACAGCCTTTCCTACGAGCAGTACTTC,CAWTRGDSLSYEQYF
many,TRBJ1-2,TRBV7-2,.,TGTGCCACTACAGTAGCTTGGCACTATGGCTACACCTTC,CATTVAWHYGYTF
.,TRBJ2-7,TRBV10-1,.,TGCGCCAGCAGTGGACTAGTTATGTACGAGCAGTACTTC,CASSGLVMYEQYF
.,TRBJ2-7,TRBV19,.,TGTGCCAGTAGTATGGGGTCCGGGAGTGGATACGAGCAGTACTTC,CASSMGSGSGYEQYF
many,TRBJ2-2,TRBV11-2,.,TGTGCCAGCAGCTTAGAGGCCATCACCGGGGAGCTGTTTTTT,CASSLEAITGELFF
.,TRBJ2-7,TRBV20-1,TRBD1,TGCAGTGCTACTGGGACAGGGTATAGGTACGAGCAGTACTTC,CSATGTGYRYEQYF
.,TRBJ1-2,TRBV15,.,TGTGCCACCAGCAGAGATGCAGGGGCTGTGGATGGCTACACCTTC,CATSRDAGAVDGYTF
once,TRBJ1-1,TRBV12-5,.,TGTGCTAGTGGTTTGGCTTCCGGGACTGAAGCTTTCTTT,CASGLASGTEAFF
many,TRBJ2-1,TRBV28,.,TGTGCCAGCAGTGGGAGCGGCCAGCCTAACAATGAGCAGTTCTTC,CASSGSGQPNNEQFF
many,TRBJ2-5,TRBV28,TRBD2,TGTGCCAGCAGCCCCGGGACTAAAAAAGAGACCCAGTACTTC,CASSPGTKKETQYF
.,TRBJ2-7,TRBV6-1,.,TGTGCCAGCACAGTTTCCTCCTACGAGCAGTACTTC,CASTVSSYEQYF
few,TRBJ1-2,TRBV19,.,TGTGCCAGTAGTATACGGACAAACTATGGCTACACCTTC,CASSIRTNYGYTF
.,TRBJ2-5,TRBV19,.,TGTGCCAGTAGTTATTCCTACAGGGTCGAGACCCAGTACTTC,CASSYSYRVETQYF
.,TRBJ2-7,TRBV11-2,.,TGTGCCAGCAGCTTGACAGACTCCTACGAGCAGTACTTC,CASSLTDSYEQYF
.,TRBJ1-1,TRBV19,.,TGTGCCAGTAGTATTGGAGTAAGTGGCACTGAAGCTTTCTTT,CASSIGVSGTEAFF
many,TRBJ2-1,TRBV2,TRBD1,TGTGCCAGCAGGGAAGGCGACAGGGGCTACAATGAGCAGTTCTTC,CASREGDRGYNEQFF
many,TRBJ1-3,TRBV27,.,TGTGCCAGCAGTTTCTCAGGGGCCCTTCCAAACACCATATATTTT,CASSFSGALPNTIYF
many,TRBJ2-7,TRBV18,.,TGTGCCAGCTCGGAGGGGCAGGCGTCCTCCTACGAGCAGTACTTC,CASSEGQASSYEQYF
many,TRBJ2-2,TRBV6-1,.,TGTGCCAGCCTCAGGGGGGGCCGGACCGGGGAGCTGTTTTTT,CASLRGGRTGELFF
many,TRBJ1-5,TRBV12-3/TRBV12-4,TRBD1,TGTGCCAGCAGTCCAGGGGGCTTTCAGCCCCAGCATTTT,CASSPGGFQPQHF
few,TRBJ1-5,TRBV28,TRBD1,TGTGCCAGCAGTTTTGAACAGGGGGCCCAGCCCCAGCATTTT,CASSFEQGAQPQHF
.,TRBJ2-5,TRBV5-1,TRBD2,TGCGCCAGCAGCTGGACGACCAGACTAGCGGGAGAGGAGACCCAGTACTTC,CASSWTTRLAGEETQYF
many,TRBJ2-1,TRBV20-1,TRBD2,TGCAGTGCTAGAGATCCGGGGGAGGGCGGTAATGAGCAGTTCTTC,CSARDPGEGGNEQFF
.,TRBJ2-3,TRBV19,TRBD1,TGTGCCAGTAACGTACAGGGGGCCGGAGATACGCAGTATTTT,CASNVQGAGDTQYF
many,TRBJ2-1,TRBV5-1,.,TGCGCCAGCAGCCTACGGACAGACTACAATGAGCAGTTCTTC,CASSLRTDYNEQFF
many,TRBJ2-1,TRBV6-1,TRBD2,TGTGCCAGCAGGACGATAAGGACTAGCGGGAGGGCGAGCTCCTACAATGAGCAGTTCTTC,CASRTIRTSGRASSYNEQFF
many,TRBJ1-5,TRBV3-1,.,TGTGCCAGCAGCCAAGAGGGGCAGGTGGGTCAGCCCCAGCATTTT,CASSQEGQVGQPQHF
.,TRBJ2-7,TRBV29-1,.,TGCAGCGTTGAGGAGGGTGGCTTCTACGAGCAGTACTTC,CSVEEGGFYEQYF
many,TRBJ1-1,TRBV5-1,.,TGCGCCAGCAGCGAGAACACTGAAGCTTTCTTT,CASSENTEAFF
.,TRBJ1-2,TRBV12-3/TRBV12-4,.,TGTGCCAGCAGTCCCTCCCGGGATAGCAACACCTTC,CASSPSRDSNTF
.,TRBJ2-1,TRBV7-9,TRBD2,TGTGCCAGCAGTACTAGCGGGAGGGCCTTCTATGAGCAGTTCTTC,CASSTSGRAFYEQFF
.,TRBJ2-3,TRBV12-5,TRBD2,TGTGCTAGTGGTCCCGGGGGGGGCACAGATACGCAGTATTTT,CASGPGGGTDTQYF
many,TRBJ2-1,TRBV2,TRBD2,TGTGCCAGCGGCAGCCGGGGGGTCGCGCAGTTCTTC,CASGSRGVAQFF
few,TRBJ1-1,TRBV30,.,TGTGCCTGGGACCAGGGCACTGAAGCTTTCTTT,CAWDQGTEAFF
many,TRBJ2-2,TRBV10-1,TRBD1,TGCGCCAGCAGTGAGTCAAGGACAGGGAACACCGGGGAGCTGTTTTTT,CASSESRTGNTGELFF
many,TRBJ2-1,TRBV30,TRBD2,TGTGCCTGGACTAGCGGGAGGTTAAATGAGCAGTTCTTC,CAWTSGRLNEQFF
few,TRBJ2-1,TRBV9,TRBD2,TGTGCCAGCAGCGTAAGGGGTATGGGCGGGAGCTCCTACAATGAGCAGTTCTTC,CASSVRGMGGSSYNEQFF